The 10 T cell receptor beta chains presented below share a single source sample, sequenced in a study of shared clonotypes between healthy human individuals. Assay: immunoSEQ multiplex PCR; the TCRdb copy retains only in-frame clones and omits some. The sample has about 680,000 clones; 73% are singletons. The material sequenced was memory CD4+ T cells sorted from blood. Indicated subset: CD45RA-negative fraction. Receptors originate from a woman under 40 in good health.

The rearrangement uses TRBV19 and TRBJ2-7; maybe TRBD1 (6 bases). V was clipped by 5 bases and J by 3 bases, with 20 bases between them. The CDR3 consists of 16 residues. CDR1 is LNHDA, CDR2 SQIVND, per germline (reference sequence). CDR3 sequence reads: CASSPGTGTNDYEQYF. The CDR3 DNA reads as TGTGCCAGTAGTCCCGGGACCGGGACAAATGACTACGAGCAGTACTTC.

The chain employs TRBV7-8 and TRBJ2-7; D is perhaps TRBD1 (6 bases). V was shortened by 1 base and J by 3 bases, with 13 bases between the two germline ends. Germline assignment: CDR1 SGHVS and CDR2 FQNEAQ. The CDR3 spans 15 residues. CDR3 nucleotide sequence: TGTGCCAGCAGCTTAGAAAGACAGGTGAACTACGAGCAGTACTTC. Its translation: CASSLERQVNYEQYF.

V and J are TRBV2 and TRBJ2-1, with D possibly TRBD2 on 6 matching bases. CDR1 SNHLY and CDR2 FYNNEI come from the germline V gene. The CDR3 totals 15 residues. V lost 6 bases, J lost 4 bases, and 16 bases lay in between. This CDR3 is CASRTLREPYNEQFF. The CDR3 nucleotides are TGTGCCAGCAGGACCCTGCGGGAACCATACAATGAGCAGTTCTTC. The variable domain in full, completed from reference TRBV2 and TRBJ2-1, reads EPEVTQTPSHQVTQMGQEVILRCVPISNHLYFYWYRQILGQKVEFLVSFYNNEISEKSEIFDDQFSVERPDGSNFTLKIRSTKLEDSAMYFCASRTLREPYNEQFFGPGTRLTVL.

The CDR3 sequence: CASSQFDQVRGLFF. CDR3 DNA sequence: TGCGCCAGCAGCCAATTCGACCAAGTCCGTGGACTGTTTTTT. The V gene is TRBV4-1, the J gene TRBJ1-4; no definite D call. Trimming pared 2 bases from V and 13 bases from J, leaving 17 bases between. The CDR3 consists of 14 residues. CDR1 is MGHRA, CDR2 YSYEKL, per germline.

V is TRBV7-6 and J is TRBJ2-7; 8 positions agree with TRBD2. V lost 5 bases to trimming and J lost 6 bases; unmatched junction nucleotides: 15. This CDR3 spans 16 amino acids. Looked up from germline, CDR1 is SGHVS and CDR2 is FNYEAQ. The CDR3 protein is CASSPGGHLRGGEQYF. The CDR3 DNA follows: TGTGCCAGCAGCCCCGGGGGACACCTCCGGGGGGGCGAGCAGTACTTC.

The rearrangement uses TRBV29-1 and TRBJ1-2; no definite D call. Germline V gene sequence: CDR1 SQVTM, CDR2 ANQGSEA. V was shortened by 0 bases and J by 7 bases, with 18 bases between the two germline ends. This CDR3 is built from 15 residues. For the CDR3, the DNA is TGCAGCGTTGAAGAGGGTGGGGTCAGCCCCAGTGGCTACACCTTC. Its translation: CSVEEGGVSPSGYTF. The variable domain in full, completed from reference TRBV29-1 and TRBJ1-2, reads SAVISQKPSRDICQRGTSLTIQCQVDSQVTMMFWYRQQPGQSLTLIATANQGSEATYESGFVIDKFPISRPNLTFSTLTVSNMSPEDSSIYLCSVEEGGVSPSGYTFGSGTRLTVV.

This clone was seen a handful of times. The CDR3 is CASSEPGNTF. CDR3 sequence (DNA): TGTGCCAGCAGTGAACCTGGGAACACCTTC. The genes are TRBV6-1 and TRBJ1-2; no firm D call. CDR3 length equals 10 residues. V was cut by 2 bases and J by 12 bases, with 7 bases left in between. Looked up from germline, CDR1 is MNHNS and CDR2 is SASEGT.

The gene calls are TRBV30 and TRBJ1-1, with D unclear. The CDR3 consists of 11 residues. Per the germline V gene, CDR1 is GTSNPN and CDR2 is SVGIG (reference sequence). Trimming took 5 bases from V and 11 from J, leaving 15 bases between them. The CDR3 DNA follows: TGTGCCTGGGCGAGTTCTGGGGAGGCTTTCTTT. It yields the protein CAWASSGEAFF.

There are a few counts of this clone. The CDR3 loop is CSAQEDREAFF. The DNA for the CDR3 is TGCAGTGCTCAGGAGGACAGGGAGGCTTTCTTT. The chain combines TRBV20-1 with TRBJ1-1; 8 bases match TRBD1. V lost 5 bases and J lost 11; bases outside the gene matches: 7. The V gene's germline CDR1 is DFQATT and CDR2 SNEGSKA (reference sequence). The CDR3 runs 11 residues.

On this clone: Other DNA sequences in this specimen translate into the identical CDR3. The chain uses TRBV25-1 and TRBJ2-3; no reliable D call. This CDR3 contains 14 residues. Germline V gene data show CDR1 as MGHDK and CDR2 as SYGVNS. The V and J ends lost 1 base and 0 bases respectively, with 5 bases between them. CDR3 sequence: CASSESGSTDTQYF. CDR3 nucleotides: TGTGCCAGCAGTGAATCCGGAAGCACAGATACGCAGTATTTT.